This T cell receptor beta chain came from a study of T-cell memory formation after mild COVID-19. The CDR3 covers 16 residues. V shed 2 bases and J shed 7 bases, with 15 bases lying between them. The germline CDR1 and CDR2 sequences are SGHVS and FQNEAQ. A single record per CDR3 protein comes from TCRdb applying MiXCR to the 5' RACE reads. The repertoire has around 470,000 distinct CDR3 sequences, 20% of them found once; the top ten carry approximately 8.1%. The source is an adult woman who had mild COVID-19 (a few samples of this study predate the infection). Cell type and time point are not known. The chain has TRBV7-8 and TRBJ1-6; possible D gene TRBD1, 5 bases. Sequencing was carried out using PBMCs or a T cell subset sorted from them (not recorded which). CDR3 protein: CASSLPGREVNSPLHF. The CDR3 DNA follows: TGTGCCAGCAGCTTACCGGGGCGCGAGGTCAATTCACCCCTCCACTTT.